The 13 T cell receptor beta chains given below trace back to one sample, sequenced in a study of shared clonotypes between healthy human individuals. Only in-frame clones appear in the TCRdb table, and some are missing; sequencing was by immunoSEQ multiplex PCR. The sample has about a million clones; roughly 80% are singletons. The source material was memory CD4+ T cells from PBMCs. The subset denotes: CD45RA-negative fraction. The source is a young man in good health. Some clones in this sample may be carry-over from other donors' samples.

V and J are TRBV27 and TRBJ2-2, with D perhaps matching TRBD2 (5 bases). V lost 2 bases to trimming and J lost 5 bases, with 12 bases between them. The CDR3 has 15 residues. Germline V CDR1 and CDR2: MNHEY, SMNVEV (reference sequence). In nucleotides, the CDR3 is TGTGCCAGCAGTTTAGGTCTGGGGAGAACCGGGGAGCTGTTTTTT. Residues: CASSLGLGRTGELFF.

The chain joins TRBV6-1 to TRBJ1-4, with a weak D call TRBD1 (6 bases). Germline lookup yields CDR1 MNHNS and CDR2 SASEGT. CDR3 size: 15 residues. Trimming took off 7 bases at V and 8 bases at J, with 20 bases between the two ends. CDR3 nucleotide sequence: TGTGCCAGCACCCAGGAGGGGGGGGCGGGGGAAAAACTGTTTTTT. Translated, it gives CASTQEGGAGEKLFF.

The rearrangement joins TRBV28 to TRBJ1-3, with TRBD1 as a possible D gene (5 bases). The CDR3 length is 15 residues. With 4 bases removed from V and 2 bases from J, the gap between germline ends came to 12 bases. Germline CDR1 and CDR2: MDHEN and SYDVKM. CDR3 region: CASSSTSRAGNTIYF. CDR3 sequence (DNA): TGTGCCAGCAGTTCTACTTCCAGGGCTGGAAACACCATATATTTT.

This clone was counted a few times. J is TRBJ1-2 and V is TRBV7-2; the D is unclear. Per germline, CDR1 SGHTA and CDR2 FQGNSA. V lost 2 bases and J lost 6, with 13 bases in between. The CDR3 has 14 residues. CDR3 loop: CASSLFMEPNGYTF. In DNA form, the CDR3 reads TGTGCCAGCAGCTTATTCATGGAACCTAATGGCTACACCTTC.

The V and J genes are TRBV7-2 and TRBJ2-7; D gene unclear. V lost 1 base, J lost 7 bases, and 11 bases lay in between. The CDR3 loop spans 13 amino acids. Germline CDR1 is SGHTA and CDR2 is FQGNSA. CDR3 protein: CASSLETGWEQYF. The CDR3 DNA reads TGTGCCAGCAGCTTAGAAACCGGGTGGGAGCAGTACTTC.

The rearrangement links TRBV15 to TRBJ2-7; tentative D call: TRBD1 (6 bases). V lost 6 bases to trimming and J lost 5 bases, with 14 bases between them. This CDR3 comprises 13 residues. Germline CDR1 is LNHNV and CDR2 is YYDKDF (reference sequence). The CDR3, as DNA: TGTGCCACCAGTAAAACAGGGATGGACGAGCAGTACTTC. This gives the protein CATSKTGMDEQYF.

The chain employs TRBV9 and TRBJ2-5; perhaps TRBD2 as D (5 bases). The germline V and J ends were trimmed by 0 bases and 4 bases, with 13 bases remaining between them. The CDR3 is 15 residues long. CDR1 and CDR2 from the germline V gene are SGDLS and YYNGEE. CDR3: CASSVGFGLIETQYF. CDR3 nucleotide sequence: TGTGCCAGCAGCGTAGGGTTCGGACTGATAGAGACCCAGTACTTC.

The chain combines TRBV5-1 with TRBJ2-5; 12 nucleotides line up with TRBD2. Germline loops: CDR1 SGHRS, CDR2 YFSETQ. V shed 3 bases and J 5 bases; nucleotides not matched to a gene: 8. This CDR3 has 16 residues. CDR3 residues: CASSSTSGSATETQYF. The CDR3 DNA follows: TGCGCCAGCAGCTCGACTAGCGGGAGCGCAACGGAGACCCAGTACTTC.

This rearrangement joins TRBV5-4 to TRBJ2-7, with D possibly TRBD2 on 6 matching bases. V was clipped by 1 base and J by 1 base, with 18 bases between them. CDR3 length: 17 residues. The germline V gene has CDR1 SGHNT and CDR2 YYREEE (reference sequence). The CDR3 DNA reads as TGTGCCAGCAGCTTGAAGTGGGACTCGAGTTCATCCTACGAGCAGTACTTC. Protein sequence: CASSLKWDSSSSYEQYF.

The sample holds one count of this clone. This chain joins TRBV14 and TRBJ2-7; 13 bases line up with TRBD2. Germline-derived CDR1 and CDR2 are SGHDN and FVKESK. This CDR3 has 15 residues. Trimming took 4 bases from V and 7 from J; bases not matched to a gene: 7. CDR3 DNA sequence: TGTGCCAGCAGCCGAGAACTAGCGGGAGGGAAGGAGCAGTACTTC. It yields the protein CASSRELAGGKEQYF.

This clone has a single count. The rearrangement links TRBV30 to TRBJ2-2; D is undetermined. This CDR3 spans 12 amino acids. Trimming left V 3 bases short and J 5 bases short, with 7 bases between. Germline loops: CDR1 GTSNPN, CDR2 SVGIG (reference sequence). CDR3 protein: CAWRTRTGELFF. CDR3 sequence (DNA): TGTGCCTGGAGGACCCGAACCGGGGAGCTGTTTTTT.

The chain combines TRBV11-2 with TRBJ1-3, with D possibly being TRBD1 (5 bases). Germline V gene data show CDR1 as SGHAT and CDR2 as FQNNGV. Trimming left V 6 bases short and J 2 bases short, with 20 bases between. The CDR3 loop spans 17 amino acids. The CDR3 loop reads CASRRPGGGGPGNTIYF. In DNA form, the CDR3 reads TGTGCCAGCAGAAGGCCCGGGGGGGGTGGCCCTGGAAACACCATATATTTT.

The chain links TRBV19 to TRBJ2-1; maybe TRBD1 (5 bases). The CDR3 runs 16 residues. From germline, CDR1 is LNHDA and CDR2 SQIVND (reference sequence). V gave up 1 base and J gave up 0 bases, with 10 bases separating them. The chain's CDR3 is CASSIGHRSSYNEQFF. CDR3 DNA: TGTGCCAGTAGTATAGGGCACAGGAGCTCCTACAATGAGCAGTTCTTC.